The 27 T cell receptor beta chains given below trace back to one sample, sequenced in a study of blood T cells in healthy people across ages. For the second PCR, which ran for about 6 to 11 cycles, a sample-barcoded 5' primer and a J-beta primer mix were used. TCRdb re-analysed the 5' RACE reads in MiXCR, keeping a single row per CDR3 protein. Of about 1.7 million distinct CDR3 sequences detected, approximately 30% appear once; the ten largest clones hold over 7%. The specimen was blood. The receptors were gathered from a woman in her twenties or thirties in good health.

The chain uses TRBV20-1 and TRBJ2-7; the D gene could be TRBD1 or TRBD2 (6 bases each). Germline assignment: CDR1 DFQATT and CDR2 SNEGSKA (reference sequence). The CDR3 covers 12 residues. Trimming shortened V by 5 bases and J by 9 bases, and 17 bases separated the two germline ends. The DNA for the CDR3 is TGCAGTGCTGGTCTAGGAGGGGGTAGGCAGTACTTC. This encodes CSAGLGGGRQYF.

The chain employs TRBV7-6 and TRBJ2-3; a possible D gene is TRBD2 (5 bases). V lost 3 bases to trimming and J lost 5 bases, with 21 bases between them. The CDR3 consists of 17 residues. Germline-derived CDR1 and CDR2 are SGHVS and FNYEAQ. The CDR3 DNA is TGTGCCAGCAGCTTCCGGCACGGGATGGCTGAGAAAGATACGCAGTATTTT. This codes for CASSFRHGMAEKDTQYF.

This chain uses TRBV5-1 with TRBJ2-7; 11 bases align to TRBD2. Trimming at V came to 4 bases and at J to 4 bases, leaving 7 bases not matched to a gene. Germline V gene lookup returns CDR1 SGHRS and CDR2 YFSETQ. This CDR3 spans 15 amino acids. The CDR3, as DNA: TGCGCCAGCAGCAGCGGGACTAGCGGAATGTACGAGCAGTACTTC. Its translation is CASSSGTSGMYEQYF.

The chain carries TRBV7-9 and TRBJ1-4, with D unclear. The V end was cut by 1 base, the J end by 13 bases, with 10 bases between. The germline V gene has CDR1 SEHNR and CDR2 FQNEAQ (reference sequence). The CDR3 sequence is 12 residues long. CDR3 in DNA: TGTGCCAGCAGCTTAGTTAAGGGCGGACTGTTTTTT. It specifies CASSLVKGGLFF.

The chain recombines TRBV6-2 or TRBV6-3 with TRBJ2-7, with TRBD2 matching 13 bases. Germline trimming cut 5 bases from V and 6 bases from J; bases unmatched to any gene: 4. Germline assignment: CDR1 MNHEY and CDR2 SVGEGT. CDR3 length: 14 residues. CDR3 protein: CASSTTSGRFEQYF. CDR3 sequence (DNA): TGTGCCAGCAGTACGACTAGCGGGAGGTTCGAGCAGTACTTC.

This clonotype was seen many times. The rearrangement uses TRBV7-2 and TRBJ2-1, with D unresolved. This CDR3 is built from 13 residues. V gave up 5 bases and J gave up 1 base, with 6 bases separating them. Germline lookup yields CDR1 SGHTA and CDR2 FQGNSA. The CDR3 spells CASSLQSYNEQFF. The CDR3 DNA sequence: TGTGCCAGCAGCCTCCAGTCCTACAATGAGCAGTTCTTC.

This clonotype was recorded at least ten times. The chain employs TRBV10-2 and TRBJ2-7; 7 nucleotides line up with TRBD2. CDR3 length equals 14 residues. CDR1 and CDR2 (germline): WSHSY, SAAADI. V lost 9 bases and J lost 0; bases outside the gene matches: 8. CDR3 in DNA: TGCGCCAGTCGGGACTACCTTAGCTCCTACGAGCAGTACTTC. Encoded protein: CASRDYLSSYEQYF.

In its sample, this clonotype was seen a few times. This CDR3 is CASSPRVSSSYEQYF. CDR3 nucleotides: TGTGCCAGCAGTCCCAGGGTTTCAAGCTCCTACGAGCAGTACTTC. This chain joins TRBV2 and TRBJ2-7, with a weak D call TRBD1 (5 bases). Trimming stripped 5 bases from V and 0 bases from J, with 14 bases between. The germline V gene encodes CDR1 SNHLY and CDR2 FYNNEI. This CDR3 comprises 15 residues.

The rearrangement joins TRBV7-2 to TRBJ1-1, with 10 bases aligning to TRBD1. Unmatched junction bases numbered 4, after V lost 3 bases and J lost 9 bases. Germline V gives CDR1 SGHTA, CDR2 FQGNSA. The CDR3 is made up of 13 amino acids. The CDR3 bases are TGTGCCAGCAGCTTTGACAGGGGGCGGAAAGCTTTCTTT. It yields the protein CASSFDRGRKAFF.

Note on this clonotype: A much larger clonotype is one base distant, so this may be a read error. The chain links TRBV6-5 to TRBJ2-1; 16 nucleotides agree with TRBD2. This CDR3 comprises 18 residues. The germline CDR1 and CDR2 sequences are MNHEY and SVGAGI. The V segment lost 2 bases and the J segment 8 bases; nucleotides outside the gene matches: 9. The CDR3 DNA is TGTGCCAGCAGTTACCCAGGGACTAGCGGGGGGGCCGGGGATGAGCAGTTCTTC. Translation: CASSYPGTSGGAGDEQFF.

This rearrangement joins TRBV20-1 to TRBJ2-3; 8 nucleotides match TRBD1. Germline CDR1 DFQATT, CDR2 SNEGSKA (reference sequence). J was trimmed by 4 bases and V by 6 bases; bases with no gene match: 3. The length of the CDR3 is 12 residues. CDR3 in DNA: TGCAGTGCCCCAGGGGGCTCAGATACGCAGTATTTT. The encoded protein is CSAPGGSDTQYF.

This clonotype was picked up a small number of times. This CDR3 is CASSLSGVGPTEAFF. Written as DNA, the CDR3 is TGTGCCAGCAGCTTATCTGGAGTAGGTCCCACTGAAGCTTTCTTT. J is TRBJ1-1 and V is TRBV7-2; D uncertain. V was pared by 2 bases and J by 4 bases, with 14 bases between. The CDR3 totals 15 residues. The germline V gene has CDR1 SGHTA and CDR2 FQGNSA. Full variable domain (outside the CDR3, taken from reference TRBV7-2 and TRBJ1-1): GAGVSQSPSNKVTEKGKDVELRCDPISGHTALYWYRQSLGQGLEFLIYFQGNSAPDKSGLPSDRFSAERTGGSVSTLTIQRTQQEDSAVYLCASSLSGVGPTEAFFGQGTRLTVV.

DNA of the CDR3: TGTGCCAGCTCACCACGGTCGGACAGGGTTTACGAGCAGTACTTC. The encoded protein is CASSPRSDRVYEQYF. V usage is TRBV18 and J usage is TRBJ2-7; 8 nucleotides agree with TRBD1. V dropped 1 base and J dropped 4; count of bases not matched to a gene: 6. The CDR3 loop spans 15 amino acids. CDR1 and CDR2 (germline): KGHSH, LQKENI. The entire variable domain, with the rest obtained from reference TRBV18 and TRBJ2-7, is as follows: NAGVMQNPRHLVRRRGQEARLRCSPMKGHSHVYWYRQLPEEGLKFMVYLQKENIIDESGMPKERFSAEFPKEGPSILRIQQVVRGDSAAYFCASSPRSDRVYEQYFGPGTRLTVT.

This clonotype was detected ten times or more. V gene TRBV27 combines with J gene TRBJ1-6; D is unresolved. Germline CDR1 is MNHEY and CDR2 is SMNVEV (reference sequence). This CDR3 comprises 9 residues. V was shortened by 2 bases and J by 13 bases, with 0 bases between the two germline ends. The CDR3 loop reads CASSLPLHF. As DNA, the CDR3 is TGTGCCAGCAGTTTACCCCTCCACTTT.

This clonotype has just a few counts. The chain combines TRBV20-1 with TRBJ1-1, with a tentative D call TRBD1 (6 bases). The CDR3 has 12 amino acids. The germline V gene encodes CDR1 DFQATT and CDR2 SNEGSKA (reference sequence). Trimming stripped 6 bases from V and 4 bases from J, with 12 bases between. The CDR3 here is CSAYDRSTEAFF. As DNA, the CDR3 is TGCAGTGCCTATGACAGGAGCACTGAAGCTTTCTTT.

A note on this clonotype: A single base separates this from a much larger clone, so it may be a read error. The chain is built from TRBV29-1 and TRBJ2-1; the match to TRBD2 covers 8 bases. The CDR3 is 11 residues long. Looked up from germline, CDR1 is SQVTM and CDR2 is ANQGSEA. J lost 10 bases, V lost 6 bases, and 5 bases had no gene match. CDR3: CSVDREGEQFF. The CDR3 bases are TGCAGCGTGGACCGGGAGGGCGAGCAGTTCTTC.

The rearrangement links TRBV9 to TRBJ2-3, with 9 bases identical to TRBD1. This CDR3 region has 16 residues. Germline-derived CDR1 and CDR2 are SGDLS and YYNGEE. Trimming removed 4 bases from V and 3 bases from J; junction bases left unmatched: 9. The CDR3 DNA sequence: TGTGCCAGCAGCCCCACGGGGACAGGGACTACAGATACGCAGTATTTT. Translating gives CASSPTGTGTTDTQYF.

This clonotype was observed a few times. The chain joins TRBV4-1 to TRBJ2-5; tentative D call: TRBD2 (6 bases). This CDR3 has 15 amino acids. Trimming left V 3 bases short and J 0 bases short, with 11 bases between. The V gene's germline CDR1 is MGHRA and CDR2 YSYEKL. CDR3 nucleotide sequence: TGCGCCAGCAGCCATGCCGGACTAAACCAAGAGACCCAGTACTTC. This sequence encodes CASSHAGLNQETQYF.

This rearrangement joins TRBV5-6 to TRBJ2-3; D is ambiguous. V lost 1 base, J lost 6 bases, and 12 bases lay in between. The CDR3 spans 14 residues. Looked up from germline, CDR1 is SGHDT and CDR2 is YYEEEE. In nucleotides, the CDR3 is TGTGCCAGCAGCTTGTTAGGGCCTCGCGATACGCAGTATTTT. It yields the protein CASSLLGPRDTQYF.

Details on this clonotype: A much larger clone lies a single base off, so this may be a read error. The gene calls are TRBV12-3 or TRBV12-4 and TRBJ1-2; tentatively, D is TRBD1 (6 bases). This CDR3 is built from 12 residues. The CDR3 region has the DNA TGTGCCAGCAGTTTGGCGGCTGGGGGCTACATCTTC. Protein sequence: CASSLAAGGYIF.

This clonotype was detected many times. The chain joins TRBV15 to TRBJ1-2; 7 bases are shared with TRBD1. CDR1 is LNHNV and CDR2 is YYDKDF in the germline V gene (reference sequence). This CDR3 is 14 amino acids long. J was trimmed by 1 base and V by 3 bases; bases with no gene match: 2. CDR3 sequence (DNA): TGTGCCACCAGCAGGTACAGGGGTAACTATGGCTACACCTTC. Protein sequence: CATSRYRGNYGYTF.

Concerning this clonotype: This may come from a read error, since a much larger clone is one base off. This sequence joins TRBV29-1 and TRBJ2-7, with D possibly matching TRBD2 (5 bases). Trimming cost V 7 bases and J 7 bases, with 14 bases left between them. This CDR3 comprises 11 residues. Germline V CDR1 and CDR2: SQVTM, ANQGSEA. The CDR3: CSGTERTEQYF. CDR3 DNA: TGCAGCGGAACGGAAAGGACTGAGCAGTACTTC.

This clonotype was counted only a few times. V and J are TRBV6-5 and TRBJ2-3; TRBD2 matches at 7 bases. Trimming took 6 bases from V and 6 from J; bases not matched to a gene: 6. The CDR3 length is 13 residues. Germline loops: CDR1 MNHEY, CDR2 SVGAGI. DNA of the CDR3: TGTGCCAGCAGGGGGGGAGGGAAGGATACGCAGTATTTT. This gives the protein CASRGGGKDTQYF.

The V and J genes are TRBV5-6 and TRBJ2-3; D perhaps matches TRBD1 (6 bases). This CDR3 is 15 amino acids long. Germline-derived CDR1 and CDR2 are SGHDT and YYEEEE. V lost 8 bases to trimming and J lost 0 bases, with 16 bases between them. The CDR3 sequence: CASSHRTASTDTQYF. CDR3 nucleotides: TGTGCCAGTAGCCACCGGACAGCTAGCACAGATACGCAGTATTTT.

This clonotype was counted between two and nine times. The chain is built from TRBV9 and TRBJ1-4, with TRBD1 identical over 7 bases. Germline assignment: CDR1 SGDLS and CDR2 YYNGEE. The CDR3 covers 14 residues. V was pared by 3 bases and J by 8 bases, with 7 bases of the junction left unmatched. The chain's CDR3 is CASSEGQPREKLFF. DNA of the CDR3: TGTGCCAGCAGCGAGGGACAGCCCAGGGAAAAACTGTTTTTT.

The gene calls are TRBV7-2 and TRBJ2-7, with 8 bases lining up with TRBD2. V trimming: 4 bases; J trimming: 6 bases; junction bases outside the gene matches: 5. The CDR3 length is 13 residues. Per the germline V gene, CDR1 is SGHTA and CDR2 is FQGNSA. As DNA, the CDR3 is TGTGCCAGCAGCTACCCCGGGGGGGCCGAGCAGTACTTC. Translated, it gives CASSYPGGAEQYF.

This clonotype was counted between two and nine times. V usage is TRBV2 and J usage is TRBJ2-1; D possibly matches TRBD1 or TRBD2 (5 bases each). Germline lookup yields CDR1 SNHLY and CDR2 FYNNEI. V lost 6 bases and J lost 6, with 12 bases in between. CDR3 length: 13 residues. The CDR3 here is CASRSNGGNEQFF. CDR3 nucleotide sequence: TGTGCCAGCAGGTCAAATGGGGGCAATGAGCAGTTCTTC.